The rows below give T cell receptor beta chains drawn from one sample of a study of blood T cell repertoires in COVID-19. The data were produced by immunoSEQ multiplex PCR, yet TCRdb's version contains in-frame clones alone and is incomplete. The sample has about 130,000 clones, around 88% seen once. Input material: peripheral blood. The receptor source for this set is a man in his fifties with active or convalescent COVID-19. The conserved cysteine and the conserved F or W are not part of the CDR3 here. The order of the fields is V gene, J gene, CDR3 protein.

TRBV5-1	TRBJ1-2	ASSLDGGREMRNT
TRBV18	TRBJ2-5	ASSPSPPWGYQETQY
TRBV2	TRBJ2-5	ASMTGTTSPQY
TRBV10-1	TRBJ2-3	ASSELEQGTTDTQY
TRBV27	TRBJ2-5	ASSFSETQY
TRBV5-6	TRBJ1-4	ASSNAWETTNEKLF
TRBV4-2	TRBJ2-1	ASSQARGTYQEF
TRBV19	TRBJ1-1	ASRRQGAERLAEAF
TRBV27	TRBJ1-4	ASSSDSNEKLF
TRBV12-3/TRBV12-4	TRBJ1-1	ASSERGEAF
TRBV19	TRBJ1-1	ASSIVPGRGTEAF
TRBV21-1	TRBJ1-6	ASSSQGSPLH
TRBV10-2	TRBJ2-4	ASSDLRGRVY
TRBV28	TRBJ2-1	ASSLRQGHYNEQF
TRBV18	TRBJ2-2	ASSPSTRAGELF
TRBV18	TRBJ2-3	ASSPGSSGAGRDTQY
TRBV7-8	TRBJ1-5	ASTHGEENQPQH
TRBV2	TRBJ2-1	ASGTSGTSVYNEQF
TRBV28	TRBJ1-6	ASSLPDRGNPLH
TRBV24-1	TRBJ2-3	ATSSPMDTQY
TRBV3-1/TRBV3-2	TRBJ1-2	ASSQDEGVYGYT
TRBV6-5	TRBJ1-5	ASRPTGISNQPQH
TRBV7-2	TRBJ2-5	ASRIGGVETQY
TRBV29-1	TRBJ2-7	SVVQGVSYEQY
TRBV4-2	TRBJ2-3	ASSQEPGLAEADTQY
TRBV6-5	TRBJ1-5	ASSYNPGNQPQH
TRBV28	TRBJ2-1	ASSPPGWNEQF
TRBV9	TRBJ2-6	ASSGSTGFGANVLT
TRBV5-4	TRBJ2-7	ASSRAGGEQY
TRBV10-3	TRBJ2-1	AIREETSGSREQF
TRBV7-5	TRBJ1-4	VRSLRTGVGEKLF
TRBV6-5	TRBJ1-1	ASTSPISREKAF
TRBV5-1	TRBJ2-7	ASLDRTGNEQY
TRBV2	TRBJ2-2	ASNRLAGNTGELF
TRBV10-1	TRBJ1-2	ASSESEEKGAEGYT
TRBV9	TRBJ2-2	ASSVGGLAGNTGELF
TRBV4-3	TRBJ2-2	ASSPSTNTGELF
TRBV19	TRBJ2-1	ANRASGGWRNEQF
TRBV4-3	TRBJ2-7	ASSQLTSGGLEGRQY
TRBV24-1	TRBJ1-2	ATSEADRGPKGYT
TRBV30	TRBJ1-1	ARGGRNTEAF
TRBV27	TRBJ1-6	ASSLRDSDNSPLH
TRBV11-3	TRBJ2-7	ASSLRPGQSNEQY
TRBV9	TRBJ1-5	ASAKGNRGNQPQH
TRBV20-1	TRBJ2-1	SASPAVGSGEQF
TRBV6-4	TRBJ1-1	ASSDNAGGTEAF
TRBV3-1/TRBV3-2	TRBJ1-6	ASSHPSGQGNSPLH
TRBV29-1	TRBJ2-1	SSPKQGLFNEQF
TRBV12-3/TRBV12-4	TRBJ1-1	ASSLAANTEAF
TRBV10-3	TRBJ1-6	AISADRGNSPLH
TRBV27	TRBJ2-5	ASSLSGGAETQY
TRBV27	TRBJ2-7	ASRSPYRTGGSYEQY
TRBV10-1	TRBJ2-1	ASSEDSSYNEQF
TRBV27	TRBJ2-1	ASTGRGRARNEQF
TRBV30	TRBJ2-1	AWNSGTSFSPNNEQF
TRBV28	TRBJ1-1	ATEGVGQGLNTEAF
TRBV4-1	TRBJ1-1	ASSSRGTNTEAF
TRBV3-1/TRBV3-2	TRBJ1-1	ASSLTGDTEAF
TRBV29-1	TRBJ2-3	SVEKTKTDTQY
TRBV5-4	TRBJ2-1	ASSRGGSGSYNEQF